This entry lists 12 T cell receptor beta chains sequenced from one sample in a study of T-cell memory formation after mild COVID-19 (dated by TCRdb to about 2021). The library was generated by 5' RACE. TCRdb lists the instrument as Illumina NovaSeq 6000. TCRdb passed the public sequencing reads through fastp at Q25 and MiXCR, retaining productive beta sequences. Duplicate CDR3 protein sequences are folded into a single record with the most common DNA and genes. In all, the sample holds hundreds of thousands of distinct CDR3 sequences, and roughly 20% of those were seen once. Together, the top ten hold approximately 13% of the sample. Source material: PBMCs or a T cell subset sorted from them (not recorded which). The source of these receptors is an adult woman who had mild COVID-19 (a few samples of this study predate the infection). The sample titles of this study are shuffled in the database, so cell type and time point are left out; the donor was told from shared clones.

At least ten counts were recorded for this clonotype. The V gene is TRBV5-1, the J gene TRBJ2-7, with TRBD1 matching 7 bases. Unmatched junction bases numbered 10, after V lost 4 bases and J lost 6 bases. This CDR3 region has 14 residues. In germline, CDR1 is SGHRS, CDR2 YFSETQ. CDR3 residues: CASSPRDRMGEQYF. The CDR3 bases are TGCGCCAGCAGCCCCCGGGACAGAATGGGCGAGCAGTACTTC.

This chain joins TRBV11-2 and TRBJ2-7; 7 bases line up with TRBD1. There are 15 residues in the CDR3. The junction had 11 bases not matched to a gene; V was cut back by 5 bases and J by 4 bases. Germline assignment: CDR1 SGHAT and CDR2 FQNNGV. CDR3 DNA: TGTGCCAGCAGCCTATACAGGGGTCGGGTTTACGAGCAGTACTTC. This translates into CASSLYRGRVYEQYF.

This clonotype was counted only a few times. V gene TRBV3-1 combines with J gene TRBJ2-3; 10 bases align to TRBD2. The germline V gene has CDR1 LGHDT and CDR2 YNNKEL (reference sequence). This CDR3 comprises 13 residues. With V trimmed by 5 bases and J by 9 bases, 5 bases remained unmatched. The CDR3 DNA reads TGTGCCAGCAGCGACTCGACTAGCGGGACGCAGTATTTT. This codes for CASSDSTSGTQYF.

The genes are TRBV7-9 and TRBJ2-1; 12 nucleotides match TRBD2. In germline, CDR1 is SEHNR, CDR2 FQNEAQ (reference sequence). Losses at the gene ends were 3 bases for V and 2 bases for J; bases not matched to a gene: 11. This CDR3 is 19 amino acids long. Here the CDR3 reads CASSFPSGRTSGTYNEQFF. The CDR3 DNA follows: TGTGCCAGCAGCTTCCCAAGCGGTAGGACTAGCGGGACCTACAATGAGCAGTTCTTC.

This clonotype appeared a single time. The V and J genes are TRBV5-1 and TRBJ2-2; 12 bases agree with TRBD2. V dropped 4 bases and J dropped 7; count of bases not matched to a gene: 20. The CDR3 extends over 20 amino acids. The germline V gene encodes CDR1 SGHRS and CDR2 YFSETQ. The CDR3 bases are TGCGCCAGCAGCATAACACCGGGACTAGCGGGCCGGTCGGATCTCGGGGAGCTGTTTTTT. It encodes CASSITPGLAGRSDLGELFF. The full variable domain, rest sourced from reference TRBV5-1 and TRBJ2-2, is KAGVTQTPRYLIKTRGQQVTLSCSPISGHRSVSWYQQTPGQGLQFLFEYFSETQRNKGNFPGRFSGRQFSNSRSEMNVSTLELGDSALYLCASSITPGLAGRSDLGELFFGEGSRLTVL.

V and J are TRBV15 and TRBJ1-1, with D possibly being TRBD1 (6 bases). The CDR3 consists of 16 residues. Trimming removed 1 base at V and 0 bases at J, with 12 bases between. Germline CDR1 LNHNV, CDR2 YYDKDF (reference sequence). The CDR3 DNA follows: TGTGCCACCAGCAGAGTTGGGACAAGGTTGAACACTGAAGCTTTCTTT. It codes for CATSRVGTRLNTEAFF.

This chain links TRBV15 with TRBJ1-1; D is undetermined. This CDR3 is built from 16 residues. The V gene's germline CDR1 is LNHNV and CDR2 YYDKDF (reference sequence). Trimming stripped 0 bases from V and 0 bases from J, with 11 bases between. The CDR3 is CATSRDLDRMNTEAFF. The CDR3 nucleotides read TGTGCCACCAGCAGAGATCTCGACCGGATGAACACTGAAGCTTTCTTT. Supplemented by reference TRBV15 and TRBJ1-1, the full variable domain reads DAMVIQNPRYQVTQFGKPVTLSCSQTLNHNVMYWYQQKSSQAPKLLFHYYDKDFNNEADTPDNFQSRRPNTSFCFLDIRSPGLGDTAMYLCATSRDLDRMNTEAFFGQGTRLTVV.

J is TRBJ2-7 and V is TRBV6-5, with D perhaps matching TRBD1 or TRBD2 (6 bases each). The V end was cut by 5 bases, the J end by 6 bases, with 23 bases between. The germline CDR1 and CDR2 sequences are MNHEY and SVGAGI. CDR3 length: 16 amino acids. Here the CDR3 DNA reads TGTGCCAGCAGTCCGACCTCTACAGGGAGGCGAGGCGAGCAGTACTTC. Its protein is CASSPTSTGRRGEQYF.

In its sample, this clonotype was seen a few times. V and J are TRBV14 and TRBJ1-1, with a possible D match to TRBD1 (5 bases). Trimming pared 3 bases from V and 6 bases from J, leaving 17 bases between. The length of the CDR3 is 15 residues. Germline-derived CDR1 and CDR2 are SGHDN and FVKESK. CDR3 sequence: CASSHPPLGTPEAFF. The CDR3 bases are TGTGCCAGCAGCCACCCTCCTCTGGGGACCCCTGAAGCTTTCTTT.

This sequence joins TRBV4-1 and TRBJ1-2; D uncertain. Germline V gene sequence: CDR1 MGHRA, CDR2 YSYEKL. Between the trimmed V and J ends, which lost 1 base and 6 bases, there was a span of 18 bases. The CDR3 has 16 residues. The CDR3 sequence: CASSQGRVRGSHGYTF. CDR3 nucleotides: TGCGCCAGCAGCCAAGGCCGAGTTCGAGGGTCGCATGGCTACACCTTC.

This clonotype has just a few counts. A much more abundant neighbour one base away suggests this may be a read error. This chain links TRBV12-3 or TRBV12-4 with TRBJ1-2; D may be TRBD1 (6 bases). The germline V and J ends were trimmed by 3 bases and 2 bases, with 7 bases remaining between them. The CDR3 has 13 amino acids. The CDR3 nucleotides read TGTGCCAGCAGTTTCGGACAGAACTATGGCTACACCTTC. This codes for CASSFGQNYGYTF.

The V call is TRBV5-6, the J call TRBJ2-5; TRBD1 matches 10 bases. The CDR3 extends over 14 amino acids. The germline V gene encodes CDR1 SGHDT and CDR2 YYEEEE. The V and J ends lost 3 bases and 5 bases, in that order; junction bases with no gene match: 4. The CDR3 DNA sequence: TGTGCCAGCAGCTCCGGGACAGGGGATGAGACCCAGTACTTC. This gives the protein CASSSGTGDETQYF.